This T cell receptor beta chain was recorded in a study of blood T cell repertoires in COVID-19. This CDR3 spans 16 amino acids. CDR1 is GTSNPN, CDR2 SVGIG, per germline (reference sequence). With 8 bases clipped from V and 5 bases from J, the junction kept 15 bases outside the gene matches. As originally analysed: Nucleated cell number was recorded as an estimate derived from reference gene primer amplification. Produced via immunoSEQ multiplex PCR; TCRdb's table is partial and in-frame only. V and J calls and clone size are as listed in that table; D and trimming were resolved from the DNA. The sample has fewer than 300,000 clones; 84% are singletons.

Material: peripheral blood. This sequence originates from a human donor in a cohort sampled during active COVID-19. The V and J genes are TRBV30 and TRBJ2-5; 12 positions match TRBD1. Here the CDR3 DNA reads TGTGCCGAAGCTGGGACAGGGGGCATTCGTGAGGAGACCCAGTACTTC. Encoded protein: CAEAGTGGIREETQYF.